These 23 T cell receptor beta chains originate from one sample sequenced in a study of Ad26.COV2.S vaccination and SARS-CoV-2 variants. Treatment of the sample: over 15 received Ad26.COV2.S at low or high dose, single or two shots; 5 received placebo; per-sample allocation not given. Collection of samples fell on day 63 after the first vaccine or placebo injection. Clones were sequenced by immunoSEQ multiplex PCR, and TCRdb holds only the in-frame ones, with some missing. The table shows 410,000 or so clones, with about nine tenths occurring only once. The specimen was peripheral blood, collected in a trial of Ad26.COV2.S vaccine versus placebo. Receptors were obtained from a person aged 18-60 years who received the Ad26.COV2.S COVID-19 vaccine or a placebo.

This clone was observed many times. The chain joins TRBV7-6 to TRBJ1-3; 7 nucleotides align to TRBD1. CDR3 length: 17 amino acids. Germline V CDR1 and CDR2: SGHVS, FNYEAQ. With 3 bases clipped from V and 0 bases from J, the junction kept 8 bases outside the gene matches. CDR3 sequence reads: CASSFHRGGGSGNTIYF. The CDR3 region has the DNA TGTGCCAGCAGCTTCCACAGGGGAGGGGGCTCTGGAAACACCATATATTTT.

CDR3 coding DNA: TGTGCCAGCAGTTACGCATCTGGAGGTCAGCCCCAGCATTTT. Translating gives CASSYASGGQPQHF. This chain joins TRBV6-2 or TRBV6-3 and TRBJ1-5; no reliable D call. This CDR3 has 14 amino acids. V was clipped by 2 bases and J by 6 bases, with 11 bases between them. The germline V gene encodes CDR1 MNHEY and CDR2 SVGEGT.

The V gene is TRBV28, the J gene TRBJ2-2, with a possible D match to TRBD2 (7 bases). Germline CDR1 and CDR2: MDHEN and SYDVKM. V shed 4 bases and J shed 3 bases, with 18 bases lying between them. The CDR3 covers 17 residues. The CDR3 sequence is CASSSNTGRVDTGELFF. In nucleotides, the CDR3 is TGTGCCAGCAGTTCAAACACAGGGAGGGTTGACACCGGGGAGCTGTTTTTT. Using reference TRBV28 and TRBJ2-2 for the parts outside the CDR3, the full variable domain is DVKVTQSSRYLVKRTGEKVFLECVQDMDHENMFWYRQDPGLGLRLIYFSYDVKMKEKGDIPEGYSVSREKKERFSLILESASTNQTSMYLCASSSNTGRVDTGELFFGEGSRLTVL.

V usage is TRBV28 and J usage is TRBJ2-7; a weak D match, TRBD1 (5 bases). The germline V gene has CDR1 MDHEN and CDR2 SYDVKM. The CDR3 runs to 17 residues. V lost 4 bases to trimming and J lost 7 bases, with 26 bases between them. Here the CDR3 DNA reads TGTGCCAGCAGTTCGACGGTCCCCGCCAGGGCGATGGGAGAGCAGTACTTC. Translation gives CASSSTVPARAMGEQYF.

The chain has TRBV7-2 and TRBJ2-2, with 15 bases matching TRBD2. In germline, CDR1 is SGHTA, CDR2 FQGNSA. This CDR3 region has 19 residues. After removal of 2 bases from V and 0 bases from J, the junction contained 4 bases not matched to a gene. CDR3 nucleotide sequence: TGTGCCAGCAGCTTAAAGGGACTAGCGGGGGGTGCGAACACCGGGGAGCTGTTTTTT. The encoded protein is CASSLKGLAGGANTGELFF.

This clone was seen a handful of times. The CDR3, as DNA: TGTGCCACCAGTGCGACAGGGCGGAGAGCTTTCTTT. Protein: CATSATGRRAFF. The V and J genes are TRBV24-1 and TRBJ1-1, with TRBD1 matching over 7 bases. Germline values: CDR1 KGHDR, CDR2 SFDVKD. The ends lost 5 bases at V and 10 bases at J; junction bases unmatched: 6. There are 12 residues in the CDR3.

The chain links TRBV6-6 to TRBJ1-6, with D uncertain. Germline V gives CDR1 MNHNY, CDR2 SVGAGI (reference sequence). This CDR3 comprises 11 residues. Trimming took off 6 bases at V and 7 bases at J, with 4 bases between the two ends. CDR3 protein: CASRYNSPLHF. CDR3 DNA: TGTGCCAGCAGGTACAATTCACCCCTCCACTTT.

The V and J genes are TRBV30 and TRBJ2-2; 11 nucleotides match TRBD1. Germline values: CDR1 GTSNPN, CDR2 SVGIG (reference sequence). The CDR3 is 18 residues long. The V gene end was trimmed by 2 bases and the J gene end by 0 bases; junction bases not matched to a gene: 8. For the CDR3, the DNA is TGTGCCTGGAGTAAGGACAGGGGGCTACTTACGAACACCGGGGAGCTGTTTTTT. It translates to CAWSKDRGLLTNTGELFF.

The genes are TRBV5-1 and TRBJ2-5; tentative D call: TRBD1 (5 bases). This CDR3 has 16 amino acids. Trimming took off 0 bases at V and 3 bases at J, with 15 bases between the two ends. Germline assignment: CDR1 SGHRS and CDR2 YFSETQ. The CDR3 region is CASSLAWGRSEETQYF. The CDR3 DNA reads TGCGCCAGCAGCTTGGCTTGGGGCAGATCGGAAGAGACCCAGTACTTC.

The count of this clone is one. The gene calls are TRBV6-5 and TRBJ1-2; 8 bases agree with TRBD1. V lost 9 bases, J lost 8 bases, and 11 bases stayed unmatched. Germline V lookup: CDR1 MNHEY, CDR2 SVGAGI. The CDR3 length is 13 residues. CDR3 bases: TGTGCCAGTTCGAGCAGGGGGCGCGGGGGCTACACCTTC. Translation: CASSSRGRGGYTF.

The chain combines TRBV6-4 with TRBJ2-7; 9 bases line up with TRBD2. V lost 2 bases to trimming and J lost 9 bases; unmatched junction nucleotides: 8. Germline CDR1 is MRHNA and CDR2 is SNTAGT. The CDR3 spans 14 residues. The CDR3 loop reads CASSDIAGAGGQYF. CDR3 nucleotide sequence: TGTGCCAGCAGTGACATAGCGGGAGCCGGTGGGCAGTACTTC.

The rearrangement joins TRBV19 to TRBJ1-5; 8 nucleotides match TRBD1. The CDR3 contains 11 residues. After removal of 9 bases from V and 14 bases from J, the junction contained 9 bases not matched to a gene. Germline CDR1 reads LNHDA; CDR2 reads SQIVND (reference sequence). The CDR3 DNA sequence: TGTGCCAGCAACGACAGGGGAAAGGAGCATTTT. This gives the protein CASNDRGKEHF.

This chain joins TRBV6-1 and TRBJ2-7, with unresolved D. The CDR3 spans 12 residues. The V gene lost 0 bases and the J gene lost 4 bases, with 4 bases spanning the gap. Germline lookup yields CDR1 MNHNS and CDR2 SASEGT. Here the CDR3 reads CASSEANYEQYF. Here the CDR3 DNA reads TGTGCCAGCAGTGAAGCGAATTACGAGCAGTACTTC.

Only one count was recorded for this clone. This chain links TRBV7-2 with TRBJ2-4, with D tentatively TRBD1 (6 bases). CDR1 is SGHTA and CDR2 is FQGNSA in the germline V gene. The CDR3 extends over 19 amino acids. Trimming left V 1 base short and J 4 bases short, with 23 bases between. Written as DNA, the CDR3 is TGTGCCAGCAGCTTAGTCGGAGTGGGGGCGATTCGGGATAAAAACATTCAGTACTTC. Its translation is CASSLVGVGAIRDKNIQYF.

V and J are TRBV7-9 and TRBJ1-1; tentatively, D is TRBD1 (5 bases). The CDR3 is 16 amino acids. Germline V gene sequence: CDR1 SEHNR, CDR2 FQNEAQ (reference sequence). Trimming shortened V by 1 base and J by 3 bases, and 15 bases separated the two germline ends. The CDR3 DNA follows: TGTGCCAGCAGCTTAGAATGGGGCAGCTTACACACTGAAGCTTTCTTT. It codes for CASSLEWGSLHTEAFF.

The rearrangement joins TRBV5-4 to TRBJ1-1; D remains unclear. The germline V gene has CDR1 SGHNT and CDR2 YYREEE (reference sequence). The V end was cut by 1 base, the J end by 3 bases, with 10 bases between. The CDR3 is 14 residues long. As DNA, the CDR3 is TGTGCCAGCAGCTTGCGGGAGGAGGACACTGAAGCTTTCTTT. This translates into CASSLREEDTEAFF.

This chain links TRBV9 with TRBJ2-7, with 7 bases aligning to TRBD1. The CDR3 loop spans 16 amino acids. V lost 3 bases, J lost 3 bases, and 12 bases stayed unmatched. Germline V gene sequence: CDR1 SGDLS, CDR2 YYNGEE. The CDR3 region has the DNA TGTGCCAGCAGCGCCTTGTCCGGGACAGACAACTACGAGCAGTACTTC. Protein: CASSALSGTDNYEQYF.

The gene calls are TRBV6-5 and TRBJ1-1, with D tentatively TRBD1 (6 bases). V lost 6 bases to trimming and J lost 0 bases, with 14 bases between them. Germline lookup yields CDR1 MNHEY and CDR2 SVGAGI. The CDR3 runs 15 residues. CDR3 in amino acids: CASRDFGTLNTEAFF. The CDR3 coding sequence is TGTGCCAGCAGGGACTTCGGGACATTGAACACTGAAGCTTTCTTT.

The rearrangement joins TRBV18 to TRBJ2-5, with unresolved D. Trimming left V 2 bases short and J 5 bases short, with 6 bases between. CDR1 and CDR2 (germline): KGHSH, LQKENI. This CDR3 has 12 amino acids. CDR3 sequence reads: CASSPFRETQYF. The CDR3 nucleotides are TGTGCCAGCTCACCATTTCGGGAGACCCAGTACTTC.

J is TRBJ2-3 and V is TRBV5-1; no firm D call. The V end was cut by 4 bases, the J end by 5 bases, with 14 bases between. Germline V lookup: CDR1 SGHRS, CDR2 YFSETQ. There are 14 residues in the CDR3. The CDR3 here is CASSPPKYGDTQYF. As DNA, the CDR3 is TGCGCCAGCAGCCCCCCGAAGTACGGAGATACGCAGTATTTT. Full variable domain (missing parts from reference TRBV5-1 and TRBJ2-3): KAGVTQTPRYLIKTRGQQVTLSCSPISGHRSVSWYQQTPGQGLQFLFEYFSETQRNKGNFPGRFSGRQFSNSRSEMNVSTLELGDSALYLCASSPPKYGDTQYFGPGTRLTVL.

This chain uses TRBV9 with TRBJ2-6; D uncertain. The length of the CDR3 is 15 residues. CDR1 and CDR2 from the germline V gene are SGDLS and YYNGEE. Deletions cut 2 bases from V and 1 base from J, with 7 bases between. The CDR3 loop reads CASSVGFSGANVLTF. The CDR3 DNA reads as TGTGCCAGCAGCGTTGGATTTTCTGGGGCCAACGTCCTGACTTTC.

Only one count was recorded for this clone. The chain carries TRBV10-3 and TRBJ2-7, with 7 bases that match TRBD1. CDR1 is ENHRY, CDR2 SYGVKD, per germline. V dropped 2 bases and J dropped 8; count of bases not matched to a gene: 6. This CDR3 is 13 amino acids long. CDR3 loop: CAISEPGTVQQYF. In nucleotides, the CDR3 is TGTGCCATCAGTGAGCCCGGGACAGTTCAGCAGTACTTC.

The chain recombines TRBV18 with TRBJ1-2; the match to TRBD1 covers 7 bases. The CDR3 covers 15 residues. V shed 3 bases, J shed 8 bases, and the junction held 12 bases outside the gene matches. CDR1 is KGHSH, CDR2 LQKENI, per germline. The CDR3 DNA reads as TGTGCCAGCTCACCTACTTCCTGGCAGGGGGACGGCTACACCTTC. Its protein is CASSPTSWQGDGYTF.